This passage covers 28 T cell receptor beta chains from one sample sequenced in a study of T cells in Graves' hyperthyroidism and ophthalmopathy. There were TCR beta CDR3 regions amplified from RNA transcripts. HTBI primers drove first-round RT-PCR of the TCR CDR3. Each CDR3 protein gets one entry after TCRdb re-called the multiplex PCR reads with MiXCR. The data hold more than 500,000 distinct CDR3 sequences, with 16% observed a single time. The sample was blood. The source is a woman in her 30s with Graves' hyperthyroidism.

This clonotype was seen many times. The chain couples TRBV7-6 to TRBJ2-7; TRBD2 agrees at 12 bases. CDR1 is SGHVS, CDR2 FNYEAQ, per germline. CDR3 length: 15 amino acids. V lost 4 bases and J lost 3; bases outside the gene matches: 4. The CDR3 is CASSSTSGRSYEQYF. The CDR3 DNA sequence: TGTGCCAGCAGCTCGACTAGCGGGAGAAGCTACGAGCAGTACTTC.

The chain recombines TRBV6-2 or TRBV6-3 with TRBJ1-2; D not certain. V was shortened by 7 bases and J by 2 bases, with 14 bases between the two germline ends. Germline CDR1 reads MNHEY; CDR2 reads SVGEGT. The CDR3 runs to 14 residues. CDR3 nucleotide sequence: TGTGCCAGCATCCTGGCGCCTACCAACTATGGCTACACCTTC. It specifies CASILAPTNYGYTF.

This clonotype showed up many times. In DNA form, the CDR3 reads TGTGCCAGCAAGGGTCAGTCTGATGAGCAGTTCTTC. Residues: CASKGQSDEQFF. This chain links TRBV3-1 with TRBJ2-1, with D hard to call. This CDR3 comprises 12 residues. Per germline, CDR1 LGHDT and CDR2 YNNKEL (reference sequence). V lost 7 bases to trimming and J lost 8 bases, with 12 bases between them.

A few counts support this clonotype. This chain joins TRBV6-2 or TRBV6-3 and TRBJ2-7, with 10 positions matching TRBD2. CDR3 length equals 15 residues. CDR1 MNHEY and CDR2 SVGEGT come from the germline V gene. V lost 5 bases, J lost 2 bases, and 6 bases stayed unmatched. The CDR3 DNA reads TGTGCCAGCAGTAGCACTCTAGCGGGGGCCTACGAGCAGTACTTC. Translation: CASSSTLAGAYEQYF.

This clonotype was seen a handful of times. The rearrangement joins TRBV7-2 to TRBJ2-6, with D possibly TRBD2 on 6 matching bases. The V and J ends lost 8 bases and 0 bases respectively, with 23 bases between them. The CDR3 loop spans 19 amino acids. Germline V gene sequence: CDR1 SGHTA, CDR2 FQGNSA. CDR3 sequence reads: CASARRPGLVSSGANVLTF. CDR3 bases: TGTGCCAGCGCCCGTCGCCCGGGACTGGTGAGCTCTGGGGCCAACGTCCTGACTTTC.

This clonotype was seen at least ten times. The chain is built from TRBV2 and TRBJ2-3; 9 bases fit TRBD2. The CDR3 extends over 15 amino acids. CDR1 is SNHLY, CDR2 FYNNEI, per germline. The J segment lost 2 bases and the V segment lost 7 bases, leaving 7 bases of the junction unmatched. CDR3 sequence reads: CASTRVAGVTDTQYF. Here the CDR3 DNA reads TGTGCCAGCACCCGGGTAGCGGGAGTCACAGATACGCAGTATTTT. Together with reference TRBV2 and TRBJ2-3, the CDR3 gives the full variable domain: EPEVTQTPSHQVTQMGQEVILRCVPISNHLYFYWYRQILGQKVEFLVSFYNNEISEKSEIFDDQFSVERPDGSNFTLKIRSTKLEDSAMYFCASTRVAGVTDTQYFGPGTRLTVL.

This clonotype came up a few times. The CDR3 DNA follows: TGCGCCAGCAGCTTGTACAGCGCGATTAACTATGGCTACACCTTC. It codes for CASSLYSAINYGYTF. The chain carries TRBV5-1 and TRBJ1-2; no reliable D call. The CDR3 contains 15 residues. V was clipped by 1 base and J by 1 base, with 11 bases between them. Germline lookup yields CDR1 SGHRS and CDR2 YFSETQ.

On this clonotype itself: This may be a read error: a much more frequent sequence differs by one nucleotide. As DNA, the CDR3 is TGTGCCAGCAGACCGGGACTAACAATGACCTCCTACGAGCGGTACTTC. Translating gives CASRPGLTMTSYERYF. This rearrangement joins TRBV28 to TRBJ2-7; TRBD2 agrees at 7 bases. CDR1 MDHEN and CDR2 SYDVKM come from the germline V gene. The CDR3 length is 16 residues.

The sample holds many counts of this clonotype. This sequence joins TRBV6-1 and TRBJ1-5; D call uncertain. The germline V gene has CDR1 MNHNS and CDR2 SASEGT. The CDR3 covers 15 residues. V was pared by 1 base and J by 5 bases, with 12 bases between. CDR3 sequence (DNA): TGTGCCAGCAGTGAAGGAGGGAGGGCCCATCAGCCCCAGCATTTT. The encoded protein is CASSEGGRAHQPQHF.

V gene TRBV5-1 combines with J gene TRBJ1-1; a weak D match, TRBD1 (5 bases). Germline V gene data show CDR1 as SGHRS and CDR2 as YFSETQ. The V and J ends lost 7 bases and 1 base respectively, with 17 bases between them. The CDR3 runs to 15 residues. CDR3 bases: TGCGCCAGCGGCTCGATCAGGGTAGGGAACACTGAAGCTTTCTTT. Translated: CASGSIRVGNTEAFF.

V is TRBV20-1 and J is TRBJ2-2, with D perhaps assigned TRBD1 or TRBD2 (5 bases each). Per the germline V gene, CDR1 is DFQATT and CDR2 is SNEGSKA (reference sequence). The V end was cut by 3 bases, the J end by 6 bases, with 14 bases between. CDR3 size: 14 residues. Here the CDR3 DNA reads TGCAGTGCTAGTGTGGGGGAGAAGGCCGGGGAGCTGTTTTTT. Protein: CSASVGEKAGELFF.

This chain uses TRBV30 with TRBJ1-2; a weak D match, TRBD1 (5 bases). Trimming pared 0 bases from V and 8 bases from J, leaving 10 bases between. The CDR3 has 12 amino acids. Germline values: CDR1 GTSNPN, CDR2 SVGIG (reference sequence). The CDR3 bases are TGTGCCTGGAGTGTATTTAGGGGCGGCTACACCTTC. Encoded protein: CAWSVFRGGYTF.

Written as DNA, the CDR3 is TGCGCCAGCAGGTATAAGGAGACCCAGTACTTC. It specifies CASRYKETQYF. The V gene is TRBV5-1, the J gene TRBJ2-5; D unresolved. Germline V gives CDR1 SGHRS, CDR2 YFSETQ. This CDR3 is 11 amino acids long. The ends were cut back, 5 bases at V and 5 bases at J, with 7 bases in the middle.

The table lists this clonotype with many counts. A junction end diverges from the germline sequence, so it may reflect a read error. The genes are TRBV7-7 and TRBJ2-1; the D call may be TRBD1 or TRBD2 (5 bases each). The CDR3 is 14 residues long. Germline CDR1 reads SSHAT; CDR2 reads FNYEAQ (reference sequence). The CDR3, as DNA: TGTGCTAGCAGCCCGGGACCCGGTTACAATGAGCAGTTCTTC. This gives the protein CASSPGPGYNEQFF.

Ten or more counts support this clonotype. The V call is TRBV7-6, the J call TRBJ2-7; 9 bases are shared with TRBD1. The CDR3 sequence is 19 residues long. Germline CDR1 is SGHVS and CDR2 is FNYEAQ. With V trimmed by 0 bases and J by 0 bases, 12 bases remained unmatched. CDR3 in DNA: TGTGCCAGCAGCTTAGCGGGACAGGGCTCCTTCGTATCCTCCTACGAGCAGTACTTC. Amino acid sequence: CASSLAGQGSFVSSYEQYF.

This clonotype was seen many times. This chain uses TRBV20-1 with TRBJ2-1; 7 nucleotides agree with TRBD2. The CDR3 runs 14 residues. Looked up from germline, CDR1 is DFQATT and CDR2 is SNEGSKA (reference sequence). The ends lost 1 base at V and 9 bases at J; junction bases unmatched: 9. CDR3 coding DNA: TGCAGTGCTAGAGTGGGCGGGAGATTTGGTGAGCAGTTCTTC. Translated, it gives CSARVGGRFGEQFF.

This sequence joins TRBV6-1 and TRBJ1-6; D perhaps matches TRBD1 (5 bases). The V and J ends lost 3 bases and 5 bases respectively, with 11 bases between them. The CDR3 has 15 residues. The germline CDR1 and CDR2 sequences are MNHNS and SASEGT. CDR3 sequence: CASSETDDDNSPLHF. The CDR3 DNA follows: TGTGCCAGCAGTGAGACAGATGATGATAATTCACCCCTCCACTTT.

This rearrangement joins TRBV5-1 to TRBJ2-1, with TRBD1 matching 7 bases. Germline V CDR1 and CDR2: SGHRS, YFSETQ. The CDR3 runs to 15 residues. J was trimmed by 4 bases and V by 0 bases; bases with no gene match: 4. The DNA for the CDR3 is TGCGCCAGCAGCTTGGCCGGGACAGAGTACAATGAGCAGTTCTTC. This encodes CASSLAGTEYNEQFF.

This clonotype came up many times. The chain links TRBV7-9 to TRBJ2-3, with a tentative D call TRBD2 (5 bases). CDR3 length: 10 amino acids. Germline V CDR1 and CDR2: SEHNR, FQNEAQ (reference sequence). The V and J ends lost 10 bases and 11 bases respectively, with 13 bases between them. The CDR3 protein is CATGVGEQYF. For the CDR3, the DNA is TGTGCCACCGGGGTCGGGGAGCAGTATTTT.

This clonotype showed up many times. This chain connects TRBV11-2 to TRBJ2-7, with 8 positions matching TRBD2. The CDR3 contains 16 residues. With 5 bases clipped from V and 0 bases from J, the junction kept 9 bases outside the gene matches. Germline CDR1 SGHAT, CDR2 FQNNGV. Written as DNA, the CDR3 is TGTGCCAGCAGCCGACCACTAGCGGCCAACTCCTACGAGCAGTACTTC. Encoded protein: CASSRPLAANSYEQYF.

Notes on this clonotype: A single base separates this from a much larger clone, so it may be a read error. V gene TRBV2 combines with J gene TRBJ1-1; TRBD1 might be the D (5 bases). Trimming left V 6 bases short and J 6 bases short, with 11 bases between. Germline CDR1 SNHLY, CDR2 FYNNEI. The CDR3 length is 12 residues. The CDR3 DNA sequence: TGTGCCAGCAGCGCATCGGGGGCTGAAGCTTTCTTT. Translated: CASSASGAEAFF.

The chain has TRBV28 and TRBJ1-5; D possibly corresponds to TRBD1 (5 bases). V shed 5 bases and J shed 0 bases, with 14 bases lying between them. The CDR3 has 16 residues. Germline V gives CDR1 MDHEN, CDR2 SYDVKM. CDR3 region: CASSLQGTYSNQPQHF. DNA for the CDR3: TGTGCCAGCAGTCTGCAGGGAACATATAGCAATCAGCCCCAGCATTTT.

The sample holds many counts of this clonotype. The chain is built from TRBV20-1 and TRBJ1-1; D is ambiguous. The CDR3 spans 13 residues. The V gene lost 7 bases and the J gene lost 4 bases, with 16 bases spanning the gap. The germline CDR1 and CDR2 sequences are DFQATT and SNEGSKA (reference sequence). CDR3 sequence reads: CSVKTGRGTEAFF. The DNA for the CDR3 is TGCAGTGTTAAGACTGGGCGGGGCACTGAAGCTTTCTTT.

At least ten counts were recorded for this clonotype. This chain connects TRBV20-1 to TRBJ2-7; 8 nucleotides line up with TRBD2. Germline CDR1 and CDR2: DFQATT and SNEGSKA (reference sequence). Germline trimming cut 0 bases from V and 0 bases from J; bases unmatched to any gene: 7. The CDR3 runs to 16 residues. The CDR3 is CSARDSGRAYSYEQYF. The CDR3 bases are TGCAGTGCTAGAGATTCCGGGAGGGCATACTCCTACGAGCAGTACTTC.

This clonotype was seen a few times. The rearrangement links TRBV4-3 to TRBJ2-3; 9 nucleotides match TRBD1. With 0 bases clipped from V and 0 bases from J, the junction kept 4 bases outside the gene matches. There are 17 residues in the CDR3. Germline lookup yields CDR1 LGHNA and CDR2 YSLEER. The CDR3 DNA is TGCGCCAGCAGCCAAGAAACAGGGGGCCTAAGCACAGATACGCAGTATTTT. Its translation: CASSQETGGLSTDTQYF.

This clonotype has a handful of counts. A read error may produce the germline difference seen at one junction end. DNA for the CDR3: TGTGCCAGCAGGACAATGGAGAGCACTGAAGCTTTCTTT. It is translated as CASRTMESTEAFF. The genes are TRBV5-1 and TRBJ1-1; tentatively, D is TRBD1 (5 bases). The germline V gene encodes CDR1 SGHRS and CDR2 YFSETQ. The CDR3 is made up of 13 amino acids.

This clonotype occurred a few times. This chain links TRBV6-4 with TRBJ2-3, with D uncertain. Germline values: CDR1 MRHNA, CDR2 SNTAGT. The CDR3 is made up of 15 amino acids. Trimming removed 4 bases at V and 2 bases at J, with 13 bases between. CDR3 nucleotides: TGTGCCAGCAGTGTGGGCAGAGTGCCCACAGATACGCAGTATTTT. The encoded protein is CASSVGRVPTDTQYF.

There are many counts of this clonotype. The chain employs TRBV12-3 or TRBV12-4 and TRBJ2-4; D uncertain. This CDR3 is built from 14 residues. The V gene lost 5 bases and the J gene lost 0 bases, with 8 bases spanning the gap. CDR3 protein: CASSPLGAKNIQYF. As DNA, the CDR3 is TGTGCCAGCAGTCCCTTAGGAGCCAAAAACATTCAGTACTTC.